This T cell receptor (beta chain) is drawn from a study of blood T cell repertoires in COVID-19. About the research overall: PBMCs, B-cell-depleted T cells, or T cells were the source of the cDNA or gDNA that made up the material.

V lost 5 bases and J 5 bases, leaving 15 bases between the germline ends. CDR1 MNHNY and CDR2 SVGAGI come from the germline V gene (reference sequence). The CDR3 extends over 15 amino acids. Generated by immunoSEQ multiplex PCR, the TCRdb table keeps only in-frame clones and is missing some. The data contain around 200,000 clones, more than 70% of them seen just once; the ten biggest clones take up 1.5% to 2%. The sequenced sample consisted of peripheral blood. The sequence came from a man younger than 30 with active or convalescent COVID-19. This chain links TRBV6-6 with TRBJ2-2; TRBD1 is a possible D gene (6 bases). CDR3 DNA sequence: TGTGCCAGCAGTCCGGGACATGTAAAGACCGGGGAGCTGTTTTTT. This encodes CASSPGHVKTGELFF.